In its sample, the clone carrying this T cell receptor beta chain was seen once. This record belongs to a study of shared clonotypes between healthy human individuals. The CDR3 is 15 amino acids. The germline V and J ends were trimmed by 5 bases and 3 bases, with 14 bases remaining between them. The germline V gene has CDR1 LGHNT and CDR2 FRNRAP. Assay used: immunoSEQ multiplex PCR; TCRdb lists only in-frame clones, some missing. The data show approximately 2.3 million clones, with approximately 93% seen just once and approximately 0.4% held by the top ten. This TCR came from a man between 18 and 29 years old in good health. Some clones in this sample may be carry-over from other donors' samples. The V and J genes are TRBV12-5 and TRBJ2-1; a weak D match, TRBD2 (6 bases). Sequenced material: naive CD4+ T cells from PBMCs. The subset is: CD45RA+ positively selected. CDR3 region: CASGLKAGYYNEQFF. The CDR3 nucleotides read TGTGCTAGTGGTCTCAAAGCGGGTTACTACAATGAGCAGTTCTTC.